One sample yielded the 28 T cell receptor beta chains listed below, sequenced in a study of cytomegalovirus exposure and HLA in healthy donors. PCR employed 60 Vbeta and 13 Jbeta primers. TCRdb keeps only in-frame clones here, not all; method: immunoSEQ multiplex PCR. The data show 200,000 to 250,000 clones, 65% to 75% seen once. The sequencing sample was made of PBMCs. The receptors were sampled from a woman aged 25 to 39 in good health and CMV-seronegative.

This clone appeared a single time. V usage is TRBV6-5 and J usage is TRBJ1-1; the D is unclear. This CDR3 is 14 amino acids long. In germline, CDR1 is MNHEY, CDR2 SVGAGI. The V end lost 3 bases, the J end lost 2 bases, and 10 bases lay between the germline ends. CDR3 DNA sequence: TGTGCCAGCAGTTATAGCAGACGTAACACTGAAGCTTTCTTT. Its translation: CASSYSRRNTEAFF.

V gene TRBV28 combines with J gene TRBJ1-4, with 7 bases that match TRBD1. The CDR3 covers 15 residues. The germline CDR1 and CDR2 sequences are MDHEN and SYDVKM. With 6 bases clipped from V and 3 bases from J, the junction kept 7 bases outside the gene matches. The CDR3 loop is CASRSATGANEKLFF. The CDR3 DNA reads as TGTGCCAGCAGATCGGCTACAGGGGCTAATGAAAAACTGTTTTTT.

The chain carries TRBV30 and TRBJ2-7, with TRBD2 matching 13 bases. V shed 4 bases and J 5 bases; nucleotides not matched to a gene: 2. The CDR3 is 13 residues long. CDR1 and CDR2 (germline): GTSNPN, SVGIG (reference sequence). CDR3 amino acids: CAWTGLAGDEQYF. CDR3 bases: TGTGCCTGGACCGGACTAGCGGGAGACGAGCAGTACTTC.

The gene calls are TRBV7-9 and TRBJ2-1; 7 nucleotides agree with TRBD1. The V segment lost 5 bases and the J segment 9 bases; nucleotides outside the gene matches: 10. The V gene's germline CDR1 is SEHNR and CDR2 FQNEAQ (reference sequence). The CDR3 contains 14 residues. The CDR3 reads CASSGDRDVGEQFF. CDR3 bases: TGTGCCAGCAGCGGTGACAGGGATGTGGGTGAGCAGTTCTTC.

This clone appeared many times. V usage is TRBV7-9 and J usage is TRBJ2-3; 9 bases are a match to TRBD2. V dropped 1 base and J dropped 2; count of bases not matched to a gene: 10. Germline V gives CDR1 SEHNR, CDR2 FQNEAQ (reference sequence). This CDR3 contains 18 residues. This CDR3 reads CASSLGLFVGLATDTQYF. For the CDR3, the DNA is TGTGCCAGCAGCTTAGGTTTATTTGTGGGACTAGCCACAGATACGCAGTATTTT.

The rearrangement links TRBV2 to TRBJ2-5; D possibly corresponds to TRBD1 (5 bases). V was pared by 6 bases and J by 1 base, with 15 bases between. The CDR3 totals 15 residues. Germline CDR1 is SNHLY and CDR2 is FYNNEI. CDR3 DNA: TGTGCCAGCAGCTCCCCAAGACAGACCCAAGAGACCCAGTACTTC. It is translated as CASSSPRQTQETQYF.

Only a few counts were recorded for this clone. CDR3 nucleotides: TGTGCCAGCAGCGTAGATGTAGCGGTCTCCTACGAGCAGTACTTC. Residues: CASSVDVAVSYEQYF. This chain connects TRBV9 to TRBJ2-7; perhaps TRBD2 as D (6 bases). Germline CDR1 is SGDLS and CDR2 is YYNGEE. Trimming removed 0 bases from V and 0 bases from J, with 10 bases in between. The CDR3 is 15 residues long.

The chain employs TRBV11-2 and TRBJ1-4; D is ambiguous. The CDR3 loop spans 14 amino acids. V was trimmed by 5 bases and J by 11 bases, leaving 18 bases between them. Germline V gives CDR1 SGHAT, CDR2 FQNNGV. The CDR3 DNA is TGTGCCAGCAGCGGAGGGTCTCTAGCTGGGAAACTGTTTTTT. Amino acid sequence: CASSGGSLAGKLFF.

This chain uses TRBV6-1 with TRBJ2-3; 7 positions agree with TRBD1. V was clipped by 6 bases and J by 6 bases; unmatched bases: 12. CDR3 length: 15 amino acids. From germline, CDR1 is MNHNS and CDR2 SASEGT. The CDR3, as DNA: TGTGCCAGCAGCTCGACAGGGCTCCTTTCCGATACGCAGTATTTT. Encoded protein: CASSSTGLLSDTQYF.

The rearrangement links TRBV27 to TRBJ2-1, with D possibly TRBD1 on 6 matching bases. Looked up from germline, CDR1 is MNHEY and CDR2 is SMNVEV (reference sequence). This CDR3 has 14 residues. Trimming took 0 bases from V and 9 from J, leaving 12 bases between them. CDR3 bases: TGTGCCAGCAGTTTATCCACAGGGTGGGGTGAGCAGTTCTTC. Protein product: CASSLSTGWGEQFF.

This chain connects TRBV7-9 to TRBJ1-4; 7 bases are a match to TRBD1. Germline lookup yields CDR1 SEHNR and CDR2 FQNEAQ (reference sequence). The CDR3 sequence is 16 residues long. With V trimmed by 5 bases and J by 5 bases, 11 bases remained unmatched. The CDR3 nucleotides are TGTGCCAGCAGCCAATATGACAGGGATTTGAATGAAAAACTGTTTTTT. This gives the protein CASSQYDRDLNEKLFF.

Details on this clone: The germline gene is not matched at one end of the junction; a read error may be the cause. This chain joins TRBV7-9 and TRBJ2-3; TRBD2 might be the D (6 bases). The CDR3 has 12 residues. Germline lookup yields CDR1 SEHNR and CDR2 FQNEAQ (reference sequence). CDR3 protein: CSSSSSGDTQYF. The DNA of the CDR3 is TGTTCCAGCAGCAGTAGCGGAGATACGCAGTATTTT.

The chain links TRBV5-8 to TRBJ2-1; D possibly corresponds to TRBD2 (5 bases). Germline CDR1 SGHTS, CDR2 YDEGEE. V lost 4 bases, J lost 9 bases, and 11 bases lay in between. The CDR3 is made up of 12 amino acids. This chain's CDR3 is CASSPRVLEQFF. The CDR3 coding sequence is TGTGCCAGCAGCCCGAGGGTACTTGAGCAGTTCTTC.

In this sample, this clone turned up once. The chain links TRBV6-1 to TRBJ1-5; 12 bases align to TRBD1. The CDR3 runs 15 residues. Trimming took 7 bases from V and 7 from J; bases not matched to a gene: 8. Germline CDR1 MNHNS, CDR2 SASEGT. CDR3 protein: CASMPGQGAGQPQHF. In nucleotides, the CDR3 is TGTGCCAGCATGCCGGGACAGGGGGCAGGACAGCCCCAGCATTTT.

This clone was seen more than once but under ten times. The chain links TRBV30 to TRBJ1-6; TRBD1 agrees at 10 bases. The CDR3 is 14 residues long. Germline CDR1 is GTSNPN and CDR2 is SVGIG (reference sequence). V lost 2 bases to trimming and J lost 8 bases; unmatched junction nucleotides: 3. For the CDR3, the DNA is TGTGCCTGGAGTTCCGGGACAGGGGATTCACCCCTCCACTTT. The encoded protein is CAWSSGTGDSPLHF.

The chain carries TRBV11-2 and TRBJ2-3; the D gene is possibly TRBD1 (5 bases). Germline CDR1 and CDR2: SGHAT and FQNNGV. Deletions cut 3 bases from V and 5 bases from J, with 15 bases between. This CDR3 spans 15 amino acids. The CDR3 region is CASSFLTGRIDTQYF. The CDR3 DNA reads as TGTGCCAGCAGCTTCCTTACAGGACGGATAGATACGCAGTATTTT.

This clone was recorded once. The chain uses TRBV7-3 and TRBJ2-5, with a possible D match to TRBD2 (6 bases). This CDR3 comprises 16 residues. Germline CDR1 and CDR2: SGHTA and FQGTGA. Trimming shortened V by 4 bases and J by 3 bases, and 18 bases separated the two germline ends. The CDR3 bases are TGTGCCAGCAGCTACGGGGTAGCGGAGGGAGAAGAGACCCAGTACTTC. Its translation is CASSYGVAEGEETQYF.

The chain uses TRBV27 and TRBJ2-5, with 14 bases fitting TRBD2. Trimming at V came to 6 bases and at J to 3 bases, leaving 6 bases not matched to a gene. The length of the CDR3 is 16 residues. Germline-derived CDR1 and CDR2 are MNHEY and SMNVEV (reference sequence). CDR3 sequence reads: CASSRLGLAGEETQYF. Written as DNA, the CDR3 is TGTGCCAGCAGCCGCCTGGGACTAGCGGGGGAAGAGACCCAGTACTTC.

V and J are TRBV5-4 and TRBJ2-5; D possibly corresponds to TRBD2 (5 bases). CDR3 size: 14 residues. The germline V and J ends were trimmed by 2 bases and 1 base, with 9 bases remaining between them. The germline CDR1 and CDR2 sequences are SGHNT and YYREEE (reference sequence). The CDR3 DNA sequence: TGTGCCAGCAGCTTAAGGACTTCCCAAGAGACCCAGTACTTC. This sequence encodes CASSLRTSQETQYF.

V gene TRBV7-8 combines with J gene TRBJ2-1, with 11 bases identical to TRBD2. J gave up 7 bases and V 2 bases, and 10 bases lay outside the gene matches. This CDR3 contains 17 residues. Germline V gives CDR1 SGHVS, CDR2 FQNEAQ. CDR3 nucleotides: TGTGCCAGCAGCTTAATAGCGGGGGGGCGGGCGGGGAATGAGCAGTTCTTC. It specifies CASSLIAGGRAGNEQFF.

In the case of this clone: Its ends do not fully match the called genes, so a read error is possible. The CDR3 spells CSSSLIESTQDTIYF. The CDR3 region has the DNA TGTTCCAGCAGCTTAATAGAGTCCACTCAGGACACCATATATTTT. The chain is built from TRBV7-9 and TRBJ1-3; no clear D gene. Germline V CDR1 and CDR2: SEHNR, FQNEAQ (reference sequence). The CDR3 is 15 amino acids.

CDR3 in DNA: TGTGCCTGGAGTGGGGGACAGGGAAGCACAGATACGCAGTATTTT. Translated, it gives CAWSGGQGSTDTQYF. The V gene is TRBV30, the J gene TRBJ2-3; 9 bases map to TRBD1. The CDR3 totals 15 residues. V was pared by 1 base and J by 0 bases, with 2 bases of the junction left unmatched. Per germline, CDR1 GTSNPN and CDR2 SVGIG (reference sequence).

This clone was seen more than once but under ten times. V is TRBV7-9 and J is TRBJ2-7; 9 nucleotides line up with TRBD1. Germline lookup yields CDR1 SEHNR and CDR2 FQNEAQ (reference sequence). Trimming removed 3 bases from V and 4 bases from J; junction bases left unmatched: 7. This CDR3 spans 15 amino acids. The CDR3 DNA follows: TGTGCCAGCAGCTTTCCCGGGACAGGGTTATACGAGCAGTACTTC. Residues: CASSFPGTGLYEQYF. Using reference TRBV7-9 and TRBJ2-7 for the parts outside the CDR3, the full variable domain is DTGVSQNPRHKITKRGQNVTFRCDPISEHNRLYWYRQTLGQGPEFLTYFQNEAQLEKSRLLSDRFSAERPKGSFSTLEIQRTEQGDSAMYLCASSFPGTGLYEQYFGPGTRLTVT.

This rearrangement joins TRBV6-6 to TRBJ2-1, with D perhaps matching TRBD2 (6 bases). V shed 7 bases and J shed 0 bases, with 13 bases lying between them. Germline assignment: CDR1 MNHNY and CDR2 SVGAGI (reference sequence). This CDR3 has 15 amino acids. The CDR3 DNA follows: TGTGCCAGCAACTCCGGGACTCCCTCCTACAATGAGCAGTTCTTC. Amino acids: CASNSGTPSYNEQFF.

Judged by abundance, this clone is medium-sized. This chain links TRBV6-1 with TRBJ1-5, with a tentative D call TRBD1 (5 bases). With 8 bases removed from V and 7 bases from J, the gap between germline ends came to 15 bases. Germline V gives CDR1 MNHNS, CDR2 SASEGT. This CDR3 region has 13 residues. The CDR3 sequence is CASGGALRQPQHF. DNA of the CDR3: TGTGCCAGCGGAGGGGCCCTCAGGCAGCCCCAGCATTTT.

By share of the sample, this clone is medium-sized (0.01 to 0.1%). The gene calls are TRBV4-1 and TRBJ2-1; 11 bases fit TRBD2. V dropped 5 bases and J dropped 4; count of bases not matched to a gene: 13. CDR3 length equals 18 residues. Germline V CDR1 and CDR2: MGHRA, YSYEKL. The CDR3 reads CASSDNSGGALTYNEQFF. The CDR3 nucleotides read TGCGCCAGCAGCGATAATAGCGGGGGGGCACTCACGTACAATGAGCAGTTCTTC.

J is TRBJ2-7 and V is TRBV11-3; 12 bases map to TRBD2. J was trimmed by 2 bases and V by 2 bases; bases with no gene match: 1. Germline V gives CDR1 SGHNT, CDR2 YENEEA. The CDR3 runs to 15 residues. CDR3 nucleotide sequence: TGTGCCAGCAGCTTACTAGCGGGAGGGCCCTACGAGCAGTACTTC. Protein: CASSLLAGGPYEQYF.

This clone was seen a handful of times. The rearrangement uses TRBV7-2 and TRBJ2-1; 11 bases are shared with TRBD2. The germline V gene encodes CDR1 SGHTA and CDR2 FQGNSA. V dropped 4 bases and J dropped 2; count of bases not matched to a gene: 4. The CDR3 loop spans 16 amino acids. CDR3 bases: TGTGCCAGCAGCTCACCGGGACTAGCGGCCTACAATGAGCAGTTCTTC. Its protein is CASSSPGLAAYNEQFF.